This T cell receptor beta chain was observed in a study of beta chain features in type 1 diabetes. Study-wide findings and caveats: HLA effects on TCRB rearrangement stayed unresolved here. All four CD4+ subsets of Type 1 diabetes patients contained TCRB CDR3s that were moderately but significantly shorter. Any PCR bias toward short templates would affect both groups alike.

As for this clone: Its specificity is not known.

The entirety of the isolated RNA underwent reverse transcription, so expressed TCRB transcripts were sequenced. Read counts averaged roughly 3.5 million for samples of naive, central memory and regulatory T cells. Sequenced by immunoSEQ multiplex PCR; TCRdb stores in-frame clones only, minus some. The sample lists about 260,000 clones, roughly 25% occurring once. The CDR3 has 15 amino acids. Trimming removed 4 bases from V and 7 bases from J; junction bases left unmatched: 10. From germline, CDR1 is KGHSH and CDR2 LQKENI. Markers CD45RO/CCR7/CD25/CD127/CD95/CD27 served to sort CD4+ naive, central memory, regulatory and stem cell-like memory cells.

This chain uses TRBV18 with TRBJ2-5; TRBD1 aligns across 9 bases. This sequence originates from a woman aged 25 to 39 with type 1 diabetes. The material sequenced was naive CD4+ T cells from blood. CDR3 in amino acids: CASSLRQGVVGTQYF. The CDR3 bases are TGTGCCAGCTCACTCAGACAGGGGGTCGTTGGGACCCAGTACTTC.